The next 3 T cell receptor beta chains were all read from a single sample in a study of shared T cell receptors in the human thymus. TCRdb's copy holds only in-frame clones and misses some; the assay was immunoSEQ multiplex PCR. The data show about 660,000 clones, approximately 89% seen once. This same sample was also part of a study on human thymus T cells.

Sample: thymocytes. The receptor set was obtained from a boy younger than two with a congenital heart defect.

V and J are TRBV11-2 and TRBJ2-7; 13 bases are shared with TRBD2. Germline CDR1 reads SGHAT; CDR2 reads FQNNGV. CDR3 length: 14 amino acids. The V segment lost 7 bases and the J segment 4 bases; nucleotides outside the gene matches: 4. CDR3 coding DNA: TGTGCCAGCACCGGGACTAGCGGGATGTACGAGCAGTACTTC. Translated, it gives CASTGTSGMYEQYF.

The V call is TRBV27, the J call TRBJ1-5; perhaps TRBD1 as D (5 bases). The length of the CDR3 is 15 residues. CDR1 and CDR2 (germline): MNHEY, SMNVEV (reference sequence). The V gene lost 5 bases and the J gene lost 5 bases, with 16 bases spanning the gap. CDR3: CASSHSPQTDQPQHF. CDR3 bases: TGTGCCAGCAGTCATTCCCCACAGACAGATCAGCCCCAGCATTTT.

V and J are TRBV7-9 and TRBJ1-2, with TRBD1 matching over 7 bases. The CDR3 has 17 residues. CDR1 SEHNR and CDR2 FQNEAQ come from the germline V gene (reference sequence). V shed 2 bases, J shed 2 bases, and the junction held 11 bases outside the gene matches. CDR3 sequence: CASSLRMRGGENYGYTF. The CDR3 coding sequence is TGTGCCAGCAGCTTAAGGATGAGAGGGGGCGAAAACTATGGCTACACCTTC. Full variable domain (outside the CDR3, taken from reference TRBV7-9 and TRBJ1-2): DTGVSQNPRHKITKRGQNVTFRCDPISEHNRLYWYRQTLGQGPEFLTYFQNEAQLEKSRLLSDRFSAERPKGSFSTLEIQRTEQGDSAMYLCASSLRMRGGENYGYTFGSGTRLTVV.